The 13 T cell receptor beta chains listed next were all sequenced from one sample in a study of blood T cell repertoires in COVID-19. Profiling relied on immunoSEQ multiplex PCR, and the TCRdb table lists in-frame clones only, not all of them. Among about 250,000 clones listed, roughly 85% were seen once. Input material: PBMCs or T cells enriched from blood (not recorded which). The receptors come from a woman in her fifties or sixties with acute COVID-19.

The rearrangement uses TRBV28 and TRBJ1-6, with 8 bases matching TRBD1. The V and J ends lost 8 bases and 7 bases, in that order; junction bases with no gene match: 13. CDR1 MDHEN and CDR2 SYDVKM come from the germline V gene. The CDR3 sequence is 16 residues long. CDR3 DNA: TGTGCCAGCGGATCTCAGGGGGCAGTCTGGAATTCACCCCTCCACTTT. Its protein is CASGSQGAVWNSPLHF.

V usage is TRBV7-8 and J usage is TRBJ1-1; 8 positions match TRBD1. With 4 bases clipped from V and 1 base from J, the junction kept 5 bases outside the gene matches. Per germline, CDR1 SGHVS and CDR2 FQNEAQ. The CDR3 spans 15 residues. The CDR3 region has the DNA TGTGCCAGCAGCTCCACAGGGGGGAAGAACACTGAAGCTTTCTTT. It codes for CASSSTGGKNTEAFF.

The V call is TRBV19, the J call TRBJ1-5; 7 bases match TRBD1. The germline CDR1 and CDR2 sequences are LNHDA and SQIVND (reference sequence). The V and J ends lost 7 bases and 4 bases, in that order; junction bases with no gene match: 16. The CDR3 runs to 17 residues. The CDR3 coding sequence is TGTGCCAGTACCGGCCCCTCTGGGACAGCCCGTAATCAGCCCCAGCATTTT. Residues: CASTGPSGTARNQPQHF. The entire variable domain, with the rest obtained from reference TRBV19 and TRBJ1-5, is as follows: DGGITQSPKYLFRKEGQNVTLSCEQNLNHDAMYWYRQDPGQGLRLIYYSQIVNDFQKGDIAEGYSVSREKKESFPLTVTSAQKNPTAFYLCASTGPSGTARNQPQHFGDGTRLSIL.

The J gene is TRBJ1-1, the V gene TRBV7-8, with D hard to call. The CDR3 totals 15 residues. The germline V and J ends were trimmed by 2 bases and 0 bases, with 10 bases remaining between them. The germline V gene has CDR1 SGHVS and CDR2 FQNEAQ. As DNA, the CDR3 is TGTGCCAGCAGCTTACTATTTGGTTTGAACACTGAAGCTTTCTTT. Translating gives CASSLLFGLNTEAFF.

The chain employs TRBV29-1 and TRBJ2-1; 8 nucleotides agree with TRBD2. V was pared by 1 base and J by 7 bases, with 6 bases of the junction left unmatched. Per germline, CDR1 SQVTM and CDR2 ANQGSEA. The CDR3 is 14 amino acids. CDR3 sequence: CSVEGRGVRNEQFF. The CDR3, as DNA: TGCAGCGTTGAAGGGCGGGGGGTACGAAATGAGCAGTTCTTC.

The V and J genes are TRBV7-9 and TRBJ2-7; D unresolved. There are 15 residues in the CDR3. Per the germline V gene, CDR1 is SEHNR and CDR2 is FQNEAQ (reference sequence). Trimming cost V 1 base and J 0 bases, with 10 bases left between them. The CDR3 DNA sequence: TGTGCCAGCAGCTTAGAAGCCCAAGTCTCCTACGAGCAGTACTTC. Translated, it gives CASSLEAQVSYEQYF.

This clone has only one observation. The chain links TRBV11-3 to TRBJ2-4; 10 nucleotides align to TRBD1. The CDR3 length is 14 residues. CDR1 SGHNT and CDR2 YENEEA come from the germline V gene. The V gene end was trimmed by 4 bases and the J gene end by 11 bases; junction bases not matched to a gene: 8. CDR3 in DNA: TGTGCCAGCAGCTCTACCGGGACAGGGGCCGTTCAGTACTTC. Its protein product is CASSSTGTGAVQYF.

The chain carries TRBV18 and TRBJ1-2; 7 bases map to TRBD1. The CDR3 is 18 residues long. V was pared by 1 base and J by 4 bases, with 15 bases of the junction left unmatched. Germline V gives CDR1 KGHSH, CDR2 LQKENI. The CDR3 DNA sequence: TGTGCCAGCTCACCACTAATCAAGGGGGACAGCGCGGGCTATGGCTACACCTTC. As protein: CASSPLIKGDSAGYGYTF.

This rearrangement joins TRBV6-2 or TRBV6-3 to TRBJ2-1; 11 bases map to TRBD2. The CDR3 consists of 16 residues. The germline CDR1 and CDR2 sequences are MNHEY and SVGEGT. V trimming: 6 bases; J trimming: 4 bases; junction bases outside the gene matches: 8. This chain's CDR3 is CASSPPIAGGYNEQFF. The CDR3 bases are TGTGCCAGCAGCCCCCCTATAGCGGGGGGGTACAATGAGCAGTTCTTC.

Here the CDR3 reads CASSKRGNTEAFF. Here the CDR3 DNA reads TGTGCCAGCAGTAAAAGGGGGAACACTGAAGCTTTCTTT. The chain combines TRBV12-3 or TRBV12-4 with TRBJ1-1, with D possibly TRBD1 on 5 matching bases. V lost 5 bases to trimming and J lost 1 base, with 8 bases between them. This CDR3 spans 13 amino acids.

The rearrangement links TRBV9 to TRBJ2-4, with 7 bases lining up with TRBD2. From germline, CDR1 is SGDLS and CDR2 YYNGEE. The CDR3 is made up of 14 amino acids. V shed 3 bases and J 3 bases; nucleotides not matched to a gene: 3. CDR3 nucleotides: TGTGCCAGCAGCGCCGGGAGGTTCAAAAACATTCAGTACTTC. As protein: CASSAGRFKNIQYF.

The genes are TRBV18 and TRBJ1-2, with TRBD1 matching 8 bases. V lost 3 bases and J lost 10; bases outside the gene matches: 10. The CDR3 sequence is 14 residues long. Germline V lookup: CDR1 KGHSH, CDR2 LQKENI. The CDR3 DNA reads TGTGCCAGCTCACCTTACGGACAGGGCCAAGACTACACCTTC. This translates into CASSPYGQGQDYTF.

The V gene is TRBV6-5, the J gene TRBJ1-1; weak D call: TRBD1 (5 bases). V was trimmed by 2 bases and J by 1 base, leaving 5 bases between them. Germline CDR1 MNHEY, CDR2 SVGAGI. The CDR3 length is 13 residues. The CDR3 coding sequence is TGTGCCAGCAGTTACACAGGGAACACTGAAGCTTTCTTT. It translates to CASSYTGNTEAFF.